The clone carrying this T cell receptor (beta chain) was detected a few times. Antigen unknown. The data originate from a study of T-cell memory formation after mild COVID-19. V lost 6 bases, J lost 7 bases, and 9 bases stayed unmatched. The CDR3 totals 15 residues. The germline V gene has CDR1 SNHLY and CDR2 FYNNEI. TCRdb recomputed calls from the 5' RACE reads with MiXCR, one row per CDR3 protein. The table has roughly 190,000 distinct CDR3 sequences, about a sixth seen once. Points from the study as a whole: The CD4+ clones that contracted clustered mainly within CM and EM, and the CD8+ clones concentrated in EMRA.

The receptor was isolated from an adult woman who had mild COVID-19 (a few samples of this study predate the infection). Cell type and time point are not known. Sequences were obtained from PBMCs or a T cell subset sorted from them (not recorded which). This chain connects TRBV2 to TRBJ2-1; 10 nucleotides agree with TRBD1. CDR3 nucleotide sequence: TGTGCCAGCAGCGCACGGGACAGGGGCGCGAATGAGCAGTTCTTC. Its protein product is CASSARDRGANEQFF.